This T cell receptor beta chain was sequenced for a study of shared clonotypes between healthy human individuals. Study-wide points: Donor scarcity curtailed the genetic and exposure-history diversity represented herein. Large depth notwithstanding, sorted-subset sequencing proved incomplete by rarefaction.

Germline V lookup: CDR1 SEHNR, CDR2 FQNEAQ (reference sequence). Trimming took 5 bases from V and 1 from J, leaving 8 bases between them. This CDR3 has 13 residues. Every one of the donors was a Caucasian adult that lived in Nashville, Tennessee. At deep level, the assay was performed. The protocol was immunoSEQ multiplex PCR, while the TCRdb copy is restricted to in-frame clones and leaves out a portion. The sample includes about 1 million clones, about 75% of them seen just once. In the case of this clone: What it binds is not known.

The sequenced material came from memory CD4+ T cells sorted from blood. Subset given: CD45RA-negative fraction. The chain employs TRBV7-9 and TRBJ2-5; unclear D gene. The origin of this receptor is a man aged 18 to 30 in good health. CDR3 DNA: TGTGCCAGCAGCAGAAGTCTCCAAGAGACCCAGTACTTC. Its protein is CASSRSLQETQYF.